The next 26 T cell receptor beta chains were all read from a single sample in a study of blood T cell repertoires in COVID-19. This table comes from immunoSEQ multiplex PCR, and its TCRdb copy is limited to in-frame clones, with some not included. Of 150,000 to 200,000 clones listed, roughly 79% were seen once; the top ten hold around 12%. Sequenced sample: peripheral blood. The source of these receptors is an elderly woman with COVID-19, enrolled during active disease.

The gene calls are TRBV7-9 and TRBJ2-1; possibly TRBD2 for D (6 bases). The germline V gene encodes CDR1 SEHNR and CDR2 FQNEAQ (reference sequence). The V end was cut by 5 bases, the J end by 0 bases, with 17 bases between. This CDR3 region has 17 residues. CDR3 coding DNA: TGTGCCAGCAGCCCCACCGAGGGCGGGGTCTCCTACAATGAGCAGTTCTTC. This gives the protein CASSPTEGGVSYNEQFF.

This clone came up a few times. The V call is TRBV29-1, the J call TRBJ2-1; 10 bases map to TRBD2. V gave up 4 bases and J gave up 8 bases; unmatched junction bases: 5. CDR1 SQVTM and CDR2 ANQGSEA come from the germline V gene. This CDR3 comprises 13 residues. The CDR3: CSVASGSWHEQFF. Here the CDR3 DNA reads TGCAGCGTTGCTAGCGGGAGTTGGCATGAGCAGTTCTTC.

The chain uses TRBV6-6 and TRBJ1-6, with D hard to call. Trimming shortened V by 6 bases and J by 0 bases, and 9 bases separated the two germline ends. Germline lookup yields CDR1 MNHNY and CDR2 SVGAGI (reference sequence). The CDR3 extends over 15 amino acids. CDR3 in amino acids: CASSKMSSYNSPLHF. The DNA for the CDR3 is TGTGCCAGCAGCAAGATGAGCTCCTATAATTCACCCCTCCACTTT.

The V gene is TRBV14, the J gene TRBJ2-5, with 8 bases that match TRBD2. The CDR3 runs 16 residues. Germline V gene lookup returns CDR1 SGHDN and CDR2 FVKESK. V shed 4 bases, J shed 1 base, and the junction held 8 bases outside the gene matches. CDR3 bases: TGTGCCAGCAGCCGAAATAGCGGGGTAGGCCAAGAGACCCAGTACTTC. Translation: CASSRNSGVGQETQYF.

V and J are TRBV18 and TRBJ1-4, with a possible D match to TRBD1 (6 bases). V was shortened by 0 bases and J by 0 bases, with 11 bases between the two germline ends. The CDR3 totals 17 residues. From germline, CDR1 is KGHSH and CDR2 LQKENI. The CDR3 nucleotides are TGTGCCAGCTCACCACCTAACAGGGCTGCAACTAATGAAAAACTGTTTTTT. Its translation is CASSPPNRAATNEKLFF.

J is TRBJ2-5 and V is TRBV15; 7 bases agree with TRBD2. V lost 1 base to trimming and J lost 5 bases; unmatched junction nucleotides: 1. The CDR3 is 13 amino acids. CDR1 and CDR2 from the germline V gene are LNHNV and YYDKDF (reference sequence). The CDR3 protein is CATSRVRGETQYF. As DNA, the CDR3 is TGTGCCACCAGCAGAGTGCGGGGGGAGACCCAGTACTTC.

The genes are TRBV10-3 and TRBJ1-1; D gene uncertain. The CDR3 spans 16 residues. Trimming took off 3 bases at V and 0 bases at J, with 14 bases between the two ends. Germline CDR1 ENHRY, CDR2 SYGVKD. The CDR3 loop is CAISDRRIQLNTEAFF. For the CDR3, the DNA is TGTGCCATCAGTGATAGGAGGATACAGCTGAACACTGAAGCTTTCTTT.

The J gene is TRBJ2-5, the V gene TRBV27; D remains unclear. Germline CDR1 MNHEY, CDR2 SMNVEV (reference sequence). This CDR3 is built from 12 residues. Trimming cost V 5 bases and J 5 bases, with 9 bases left between them. CDR3 protein: CASSPFGETQYF. In DNA form, the CDR3 reads TGTGCCAGCAGTCCCTTCGGGGAGACCCAGTACTTC.

This clone has just one count. The V and J genes are TRBV7-2 and TRBJ2-7, with 7 bases that match TRBD1. Germline CDR1 and CDR2: SGHTA and FQGNSA. This CDR3 has 13 amino acids. The trim removed 8 bases at V and 6 bases at J, leaving 10 bases unmatched. The DNA for the CDR3 is TGTGCCAGCGGGAAGACAGGGAAGACCGAGCAGTACTTC. This sequence encodes CASGKTGKTEQYF.

The table lists this clone with a few counts. The rearrangement links TRBV7-9 to TRBJ2-3; maybe TRBD2 (6 bases). From germline, CDR1 is SEHNR and CDR2 FQNEAQ (reference sequence). There are 15 residues in the CDR3. Trimming took off 2 bases at V and 10 bases at J, with 19 bases between the two ends. Written as DNA, the CDR3 is TGTGCCAGCAGCTTAAGGGACTCCGGCGAGCGGGCGCAGTATTTT. As protein: CASSLRDSGERAQYF.

This sequence joins TRBV7-2 and TRBJ1-6; D not certain. Looked up from germline, CDR1 is SGHTA and CDR2 is FQGNSA. The CDR3 has 12 amino acids. Trimming shortened V by 4 bases and J by 9 bases, and 7 bases separated the two germline ends. The DNA of the CDR3 is TGTGCCAGCAGCTACACAAGTTCACCCCTCCACTTT. As protein: CASSYTSSPLHF.

The chain uses TRBV6-1 and TRBJ2-7; TRBD1 is a possible D gene (6 bases). CDR1 and CDR2 (germline): MNHNS, SASEGT. V was shortened by 2 bases and J by 4 bases, with 18 bases between the two germline ends. The CDR3 loop spans 16 amino acids. Here the CDR3 reads CASSEWAGGASYEQYF. For the CDR3, the DNA is TGTGCCAGCAGTGAATGGGCTGGGGGCGCGTCATACGAGCAGTACTTC.

V usage is TRBV24-1 and J usage is TRBJ2-3, with D tentatively TRBD1 (5 bases). The V gene's germline CDR1 is KGHDR and CDR2 SFDVKD. With 6 bases removed from V and 4 bases from J, the gap between germline ends came to 7 bases. This CDR3 comprises 12 residues. The CDR3 sequence: CATSQGADTQYF. Written as DNA, the CDR3 is TGTGCCACCAGTCAAGGGGCAGATACGCAGTATTTT.

The rearrangement joins TRBV5-4 to TRBJ1-1; D unclear. V gave up 0 bases and J gave up 7 bases, with 7 bases separating them. This CDR3 contains 12 residues. Germline CDR1 SGHNT, CDR2 YYREEE (reference sequence). Here the CDR3 DNA reads TGTGCCAGCAGCTTGGGGCCGATTGAAGCTTTCTTT. The encoded protein is CASSLGPIEAFF.

This clone was counted a single time. The J gene is TRBJ2-1, the V gene TRBV3-1 (or the pseudogene TRBV3-2), with D tentatively TRBD2 (6 bases). Trimming pared 4 bases from V and 4 bases from J, leaving 17 bases between. This CDR3 has 16 amino acids. CDR1 is LGHDT and CDR2 is YNNKEL in the germline V gene (reference sequence). In nucleotides, the CDR3 is TGTGCCAGCAGCCGACTTAGCCTCGGGGGTTACAATGAGCAGTTCTTC. Protein: CASSRLSLGGYNEQFF.

This chain uses TRBV4-1 with TRBJ2-7, with D possibly matching TRBD1 (6 bases). This CDR3 has 16 amino acids. The germline CDR1 and CDR2 sequences are MGHRA and YSYEKL. Trimming left V 0 bases short and J 2 bases short, with 14 bases between. The CDR3 DNA is TGCGCCAGCAGCCAAGATCGAGGACAGACAACCTACGAGCAGTACTTC. Amino acids: CASSQDRGQTTYEQYF.

V and J are TRBV6-5 and TRBJ1-6; D may be TRBD1 (5 bases). Trimming removed 5 bases at V and 8 bases at J, with 16 bases between. Germline CDR1 is MNHEY and CDR2 is SVGAGI. This CDR3 has 15 amino acids. Here the CDR3 reads CASSPPRGWDSPLHF. The CDR3 nucleotides are TGTGCCAGCAGTCCTCCCCGGGGGTGGGATTCACCCCTCCACTTT.

The gene calls are TRBV19 and TRBJ1-2; possible D gene TRBD1, 6 bases. Germline CDR1 is LNHDA and CDR2 is SQIVND (reference sequence). V lost 4 bases and J lost 4, with 7 bases in between. This CDR3 has 12 amino acids. This CDR3 is CASSTDSYGYTF. The CDR3 DNA sequence: TGTGCCAGTAGTACGGACAGCTATGGCTACACCTTC. The whole variable domain, filled in from reference TRBV19 and TRBJ1-2, reads DGGITQSPKYLFRKEGQNVTLSCEQNLNHDAMYWYRQDPGQGLRLIYYSQIVNDFQKGDIAEGYSVSREKKESFPLTVTSAQKNPTAFYLCASSTDSYGYTFGSGTRLTVV.

The chain carries TRBV7-9 and TRBJ1-4, with TRBD1 as a possible D gene (5 bases). CDR1 and CDR2 (germline): SEHNR, FQNEAQ (reference sequence). V was trimmed by 2 bases and J by 8 bases, leaving 12 bases between them. This CDR3 comprises 14 residues. This chain's CDR3 is CASSLQGGLEKLFF. CDR3 DNA sequence: TGTGCCAGCAGCTTACAGGGAGGGTTAGAAAAACTGTTTTTT.

A note on this clone: At one end, the junction sequence differs from germline, possibly due to a read error. The J gene is TRBJ2-5, the V gene TRBV6-5; D gene uncertain. Per the germline V gene, CDR1 is MNHEY and CDR2 is SVGAGI. The CDR3 sequence is 12 residues long. The CDR3 DNA sequence: TGTGCCAGCAGTCACTCCCGAGAGACCCAGTACTTC. This gives the protein CASSHSRETQYF.

The chain combines TRBV21-1 with TRBJ2-2; the table assigns TRBD2, which was not confirmed against the DNA. TRBV21-1 has pseudogene status. The CDR3 runs 17 residues. The CDR3: CASSKWTGTSRAGELFF. DNA for the CDR3: TGTGCCAGCAGCAAATGGACCGGGACTAGTAGGGCCGGGGAGCTGTTTTTT.

The chain links TRBV11-2 to TRBJ1-1; unclear D gene. Germline CDR1 and CDR2: SGHAT and FQNNGV. The CDR3 runs 12 residues. Deletions cut 1 base from V and 7 bases from J, with 7 bases between. The DNA of the CDR3 is TGTGCCAGCAGCTTAGGCCGGTTTGAAGCTTTCTTT. This sequence encodes CASSLGRFEAFF.

The chain uses TRBV2 and TRBJ1-3, with D perhaps matching TRBD1 (6 bases). This CDR3 is 14 amino acids long. V was clipped by 3 bases and J by 4 bases, with 10 bases between them. From germline, CDR1 is SNHLY and CDR2 FYNNEI. CDR3 in amino acids: CASSDRGSGNTIYF. CDR3 nucleotide sequence: TGTGCCAGCAGTGACAGGGGATCAGGAAACACCATATATTTT.

This clone was seen many times. The rearrangement uses TRBV7-9 and TRBJ2-7, with D possibly being TRBD2 (6 bases). The CDR3 spans 13 residues. CDR1 is SEHNR, CDR2 FQNEAQ, per germline (reference sequence). Trimming took off 5 bases at V and 7 bases at J, with 15 bases between the two ends. DNA of the CDR3: TGTGCCAGCAGCCCTCGACTAGTTTGGGAGCAGTACTTC. Its translation: CASSPRLVWEQYF.

This clone was counted between two and nine times. The chain joins TRBV7-8 to TRBJ1-2, with 7 bases identical to TRBD1. The CDR3 spans 19 residues. V gave up 1 base and J gave up 3 bases; unmatched junction bases: 17. Germline V gives CDR1 SGHVS, CDR2 FQNEAQ. This CDR3 is CASSLVGRDSPPRDYGYTF. The CDR3 region has the DNA TGTGCCAGCAGCTTAGTCGGGCGGGACAGTCCTCCCCGTGACTATGGCTACACCTTC.

V usage is TRBV27 and J usage is TRBJ1-1; weak D call: TRBD1 (5 bases). Germline values: CDR1 MNHEY, CDR2 SMNVEV (reference sequence). V lost 5 bases and J lost 2, with 12 bases in between. The CDR3 covers 14 residues. Written as DNA, the CDR3 is TGTGCCAGCAGTCCCCGGGGGGTCAACACTGAAGCTTTCTTT. Translating it yields CASSPRGVNTEAFF.